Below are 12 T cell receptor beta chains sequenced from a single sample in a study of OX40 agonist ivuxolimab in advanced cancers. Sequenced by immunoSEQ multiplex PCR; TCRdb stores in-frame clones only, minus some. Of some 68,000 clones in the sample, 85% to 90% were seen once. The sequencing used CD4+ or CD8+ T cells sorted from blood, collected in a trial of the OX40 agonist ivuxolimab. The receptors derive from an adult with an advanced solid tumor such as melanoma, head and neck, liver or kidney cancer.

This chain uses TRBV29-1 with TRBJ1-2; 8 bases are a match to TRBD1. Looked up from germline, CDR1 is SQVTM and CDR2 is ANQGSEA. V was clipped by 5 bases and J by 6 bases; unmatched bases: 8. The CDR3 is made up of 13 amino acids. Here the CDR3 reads CSVPLTGQDGYTF. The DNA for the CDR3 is TGCAGCGTTCCCCTCACGGGACAGGATGGCTACACCTTC.

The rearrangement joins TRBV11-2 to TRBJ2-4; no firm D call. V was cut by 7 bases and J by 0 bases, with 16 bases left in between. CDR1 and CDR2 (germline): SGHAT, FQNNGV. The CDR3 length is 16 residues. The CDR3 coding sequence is TGTGCCAGCACCTCCTCTGCCGAGCTAGCCAAAAACATTCAGTACTTC. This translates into CASTSSAELAKNIQYF.

Here the CDR3 DNA reads TGTGCCAGCAGTGAACGGACGTGGAATTCACCCCTCCACTTT. Its protein product is CASSERTWNSPLHF. J is TRBJ1-6 and V is TRBV2, with D unresolved. The V and J ends lost 2 bases and 7 bases respectively, with 9 bases between them. CDR1 is SNHLY and CDR2 is FYNNEI in the germline V gene. CDR3 length equals 14 residues.

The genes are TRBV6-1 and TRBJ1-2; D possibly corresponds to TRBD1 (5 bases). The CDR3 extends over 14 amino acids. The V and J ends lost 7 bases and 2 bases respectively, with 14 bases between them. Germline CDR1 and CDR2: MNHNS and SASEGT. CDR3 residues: CASIRADSNYGYTF. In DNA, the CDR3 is TGTGCCAGCATTCGAGCCGACAGCAACTATGGCTACACCTTC.

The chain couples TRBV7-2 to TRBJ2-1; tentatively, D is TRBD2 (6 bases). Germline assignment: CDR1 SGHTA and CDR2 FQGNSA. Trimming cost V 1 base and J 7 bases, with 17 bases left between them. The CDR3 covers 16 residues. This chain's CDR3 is CASSLGGPGEGNEQFF. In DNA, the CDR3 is TGTGCCAGCAGCTTAGGAGGGCCGGGAGAGGGTAATGAGCAGTTCTTC.

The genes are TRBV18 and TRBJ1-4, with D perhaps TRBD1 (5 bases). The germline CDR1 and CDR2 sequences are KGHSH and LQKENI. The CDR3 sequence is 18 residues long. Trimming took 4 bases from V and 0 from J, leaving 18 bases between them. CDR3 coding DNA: TGTGCCAGCTCACGGGATCTTCTTGACAGCACAACTAATGAAAAACTGTTTTTT. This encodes CASSRDLLDSTTNEKLFF.

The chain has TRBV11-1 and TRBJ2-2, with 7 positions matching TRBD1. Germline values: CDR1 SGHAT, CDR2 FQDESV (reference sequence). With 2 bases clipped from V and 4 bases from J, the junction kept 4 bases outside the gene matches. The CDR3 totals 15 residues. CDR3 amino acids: CASSLRQGSTGELFF. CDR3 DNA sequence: TGTGCCAGCAGCTTAAGACAGGGCAGCACCGGGGAGCTGTTTTTT.

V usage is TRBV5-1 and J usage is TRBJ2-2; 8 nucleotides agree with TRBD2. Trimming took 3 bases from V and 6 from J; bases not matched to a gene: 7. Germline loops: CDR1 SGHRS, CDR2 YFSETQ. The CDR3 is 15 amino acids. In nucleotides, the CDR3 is TGCGCCAGCAGCTATTCTCTAGCGGGTGCCGGGGAGCTGTTTTTT. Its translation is CASSYSLAGAGELFF.

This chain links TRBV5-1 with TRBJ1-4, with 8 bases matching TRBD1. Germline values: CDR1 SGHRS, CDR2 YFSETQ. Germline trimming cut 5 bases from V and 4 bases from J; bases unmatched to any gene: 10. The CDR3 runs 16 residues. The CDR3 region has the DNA TGCGCCAGCAGACTGACCGGGACAGGTGATAATGAAAAACTGTTTTTT. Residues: CASRLTGTGDNEKLFF.

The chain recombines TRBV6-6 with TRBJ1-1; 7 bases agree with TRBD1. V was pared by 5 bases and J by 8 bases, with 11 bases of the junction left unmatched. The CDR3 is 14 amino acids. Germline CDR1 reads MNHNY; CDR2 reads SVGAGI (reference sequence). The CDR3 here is CASSRFETGREAFF. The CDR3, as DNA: TGTGCCAGCAGTCGATTTGAGACAGGGCGCGAAGCTTTCTTT.

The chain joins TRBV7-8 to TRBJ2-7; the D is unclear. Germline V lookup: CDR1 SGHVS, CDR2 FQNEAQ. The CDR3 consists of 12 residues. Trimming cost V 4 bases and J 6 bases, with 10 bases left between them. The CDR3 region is CASSCLNAEQYF. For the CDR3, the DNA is TGTGCCAGCAGCTGCCTCAACGCCGAGCAGTACTTC.

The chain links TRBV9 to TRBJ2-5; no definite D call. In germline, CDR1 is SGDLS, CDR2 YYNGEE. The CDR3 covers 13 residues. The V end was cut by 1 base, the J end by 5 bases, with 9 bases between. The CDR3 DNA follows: TGTGCCAGCAGCGTATCAGTCACGGAGACCCAGTACTTC. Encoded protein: CASSVSVTETQYF.